Listed below are T cell receptor beta chains from one sample, sequenced in a study of T cells in Graves' hyperthyroidism and ophthalmopathy. TCRdb reanalysed the multiplex PCR reads using MiXCR and keeps one entry per CDR3 protein. The sample holds more than 300,000 distinct CDR3 sequences, about 15% seen once. The source material was blood. The receptors derive from a woman aged 30 to 39 with Graves' hyperthyroidism that later progressed to Graves' ophthalmopathy. Both conserved end residues are part of each CDR3. D genes are given only for firm matches. Clone size is given for some rows only: seen once, a few or many times, or a class if the clone is expanded.

cdr3_aa cdr3_nt v_call d_call j_call clone_size
CASSKRQDRLSSGANVLTF TGTGCCAGCAGCAAAAGACAGGACCGCTTGAGCTCTGGGGCCAACGTCCTGACTTTC TRBV6-5 NA TRBJ2-6 NA
CASSYENSGANVLTF TGCGCCAGCAGCTACGAGAACTCTGGGGCCAACGTCCTGACTTTC TRBV5-1 NA TRBJ2-6 NA
CASSSDRASEMNTEAFF TGTGCCAGCAGCTCAGACAGGGCCTCAGAGATGAACACTGAAGCTTTCTTT TRBV5-8 TRBD1 TRBJ1-1 many
CATSDALYGYTF TGTGCCACCAGTGATGCCCTGTATGGCTACACCTTC TRBV24-1 NA TRBJ1-2 NA
CASSETRPLIQDYNEQFF TGTGCCAGCAGCGAAACACGTCCCCTAATCCAAGACTACAATGAGCAGTTCTTC TRBV6-1 NA TRBJ2-1 many
CASSQDYAGMNTEAFF TGCGCCAGCAGCCAAGATTATGCAGGGATGAACACTGAAGCTTTCTTT TRBV4-1 NA TRBJ1-1 NA
CASTELTGTGYKQYF TGTGCCAGCACGGAACTAACCGGGACAGGGTATAAGCAGTACTTC TRBV2 TRBD1 TRBJ2-7 many
CASSQHRGGGDSNQPQHF TGTGCCAGCAGCCAACACAGGGGAGGAGGCGATAGCAATCAGCCCCAGCATTTT TRBV3-1 TRBD1 TRBJ1-5 many
CASSITGSLADTQYF TGTGCCAGTAGTATAACGGGGTCGCTGGCAGATACGCAGTATTTT TRBV19 NA TRBJ2-3 few
CASSRPTPLANEQFF TGCGCCAGCAGCCGCCCGACTCCTTTGGCCAATGAGCAGTTCTTC TRBV4-1 NA TRBJ2-1 few
CASSVVGSGSLDNEQFF TGTGCCAGCAGCGTAGTTGGTAGCGGGAGTTTGGACAATGAGCAGTTCTTC TRBV9 TRBD2 TRBJ2-1 NA
CASTGLAGQTFF TGTGCCAGCACTGGACTAGCGGGACAGACGTTCTTC TRBV2 TRBD2 TRBJ2-1 NA